Each of the 20 T cell receptor beta chains below was sequenced from the same sample in a study of response to subunit inactivated influenza vaccine. A single record per CDR3 protein comes from TCRdb applying MiXCR to the RT-PCR reads. In the table there are 650,000 to 800,000 distinct CDR3 sequences, about 15% of which are singletons. Sequencing was performed on PBMCs from blood, taken 14 days before vaccination. The receptors here all came from a man in his forties or fifties who received an inactivated influenza vaccine.

The chain employs TRBV28 and TRBJ2-5; D possibly corresponds to TRBD1 (5 bases). With 5 bases removed from V and 5 bases from J, the gap between germline ends came to 15 bases. Germline V gene data show CDR1 as MDHEN and CDR2 as SYDVKM. This CDR3 spans 14 amino acids. Written as DNA, the CDR3 is TGTGCCAGCAGTGGCAGGGATTCCGACGAGACCCAGTACTTC. This translates into CASSGRDSDETQYF.

The chain couples TRBV4-2 to TRBJ2-7, with TRBD2 identical over 12 bases. V lost 2 bases to trimming and J lost 7 bases; unmatched junction nucleotides: 9. This CDR3 contains 16 residues. Looked up from germline, CDR1 is LGHNA and CDR2 is YNFKEQ. CDR3 bases: TGTGCCAGCAGCCAAAGCCTAGCGGGAGGGCCGAGGGAGCAGTACTTC. Encoded protein: CASSQSLAGGPREQYF.

This chain uses TRBV20-1 with TRBJ2-3, with D unclear. From germline, CDR1 is DFQATT and CDR2 SNEGSKA (reference sequence). The CDR3 is 17 amino acids. Trimming stripped 0 bases from V and 2 bases from J, with 18 bases between. The CDR3 DNA sequence: TGCAGTGCTAGAGATCGGCGCTACAGTCTCATCACAGATACGCAGTATTTT. It is translated as CSARDRRYSLITDTQYF.

This sequence joins TRBV2 and TRBJ2-7; 7 bases align to TRBD1. The CDR3 runs to 14 residues. The V gene's germline CDR1 is SNHLY and CDR2 FYNNEI. J lost 0 bases, V lost 7 bases, and 6 bases had no gene match. CDR3 amino acids: CASKGTVSSYEQYF. CDR3 in DNA: TGTGCCAGCAAAGGGACAGTAAGCTCCTACGAGCAGTACTTC.

This clonotype was counted ten times or more. V and J are TRBV12-3 or TRBV12-4 and TRBJ1-5, with D perhaps TRBD1 (6 bases). V was cut by 5 bases and J by 4 bases, with 18 bases left in between. The CDR3 runs 16 residues. CDR3 residues: CASSPVGGGNNQPQHF. In nucleotides, the CDR3 is TGTGCCAGCAGTCCCGTCGGGGGGGGCAATAATCAGCCCCAGCATTTT.

This clonotype has more than one count but fewer than ten. This chain joins TRBV25-1 and TRBJ2-7, with a tentative D call TRBD2 (6 bases). Trimming removed 5 bases at V and 2 bases at J, with 13 bases between. The CDR3 contains 14 residues. Germline V gene sequence: CDR1 MGHDK, CDR2 SYGVNS. This CDR3 is CASSRDGLTYEQYF. The DNA for the CDR3 is TGTGCCAGCAGTAGGGACGGACTAACCTACGAGCAGTACTTC.

This clonotype has a handful of counts. The V call is TRBV7-2, the J call TRBJ2-7; the D gene is possibly TRBD1 (6 bases). V dropped 6 bases and J dropped 3 bases, with 15 bases sitting between them. This CDR3 has 14 amino acids. Per germline, CDR1 SGHTA and CDR2 FQGNSA. CDR3 in DNA: TGTGCCAGCAGACCCTTACTAGGGGGCTACGAGCAGTACTTC. It is translated as CASRPLLGGYEQYF.

The chain links TRBV5-1 to TRBJ2-1, with a tentative D call TRBD2 (5 bases). V was cut by 4 bases and J by 4 bases, with 15 bases left in between. This CDR3 comprises 15 residues. Germline V gene lookup returns CDR1 SGHRS and CDR2 YFSETQ. The CDR3 loop is CASSPSQDFYNEQFF. The CDR3, as DNA: TGCGCCAGCAGCCCCTCTCAGGACTTTTACAATGAGCAGTTCTTC.

In its sample, this clonotype was seen a few times. This rearrangement joins TRBV4-3 to TRBJ2-1, with TRBD1 matching 11 bases. This CDR3 region has 15 residues. Trimming at V came to 2 bases and at J to 4 bases, leaving 1 base not matched to a gene. Germline CDR1 reads LGHNA; CDR2 reads YSLEER. CDR3 residues: CASSQWDRGYNEQFF. CDR3 in DNA: TGCGCCAGCAGCCAATGGGACAGGGGGTACAATGAGCAGTTCTTC.

The chain has TRBV7-9 and TRBJ2-1, with TRBD2 as a possible D gene (5 bases). Germline V gene data show CDR1 as SEHNR and CDR2 as FQNEAQ (reference sequence). Trimming left V 5 bases short and J 2 bases short, with 19 bases between. This CDR3 has 17 amino acids. CDR3 sequence (DNA): TGTGCCAGCAGCCAACAGAGGCTAGCAGGCCCCTACAATGAGCAGTTCTTC. This codes for CASSQQRLAGPYNEQFF.

This clonotype was counted a few times. V gene TRBV3-1 combines with J gene TRBJ2-3; TRBD2 matches 13 bases. V shed 4 bases and J 8 bases; nucleotides not matched to a gene: 6. This CDR3 is built from 15 residues. Per the germline V gene, CDR1 is LGHDT and CDR2 is YNNKEL (reference sequence). The chain's CDR3 is CASSPGLAGLSTQYF. CDR3 in DNA: TGTGCCAGCAGCCCGGGACTAGCGGGGTTGAGTACGCAGTATTTT.

The chain recombines TRBV5-1 with TRBJ1-1; no clear D. The CDR3 extends over 15 amino acids. V was clipped by 0 bases and J by 0 bases, with 9 bases between them. Germline-derived CDR1 and CDR2 are SGHRS and YFSETQ. The CDR3 loop reads CASSLAGRVNTEAFF. CDR3 bases: TGCGCCAGCAGCTTGGCCGGGCGGGTGAACACTGAAGCTTTCTTT.

This clonotype was seen at least ten times. At one end the junction does not follow the germline gene, possibly because of a read error. The chain carries TRBV7-2 and TRBJ2-5; 8 nucleotides agree with TRBD1. In germline, CDR1 is SGHTA, CDR2 FQGNSA. The CDR3 runs to 14 residues. In nucleotides, the CDR3 is TGCGCCAGCAGCTTTGACAGGGGTCAAGAGACCCAGTACTTC. Residues: CASSFDRGQETQYF.

This clonotype was observed at least ten times. The chain is built from TRBV15 and TRBJ2-3, with D uncertain. Trimming cost V 0 bases and J 2 bases, with 3 bases left between them. Germline values: CDR1 LNHNV, CDR2 YYDKDF (reference sequence). The CDR3 is 13 amino acids. This CDR3 reads CATSRDPTDTQYF. CDR3 nucleotides: TGTGCCACCAGCAGAGACCCCACAGATACGCAGTATTTT.

This chain links TRBV28 with TRBJ2-5; 7 bases agree with TRBD2. This CDR3 spans 13 amino acids. Germline lookup yields CDR1 MDHEN and CDR2 SYDVKM. Trimming at V came to 6 bases and at J to 7 bases, leaving 8 bases not matched to a gene. Here the CDR3 reads CASRSGGKGTQYF. In nucleotides, the CDR3 is TGTGCCAGCAGGTCGGGGGGAAAGGGGACCCAGTACTTC.

The V gene is TRBV2, the J gene TRBJ2-4; a weak D match, TRBD2 (5 bases). Germline-derived CDR1 and CDR2 are SNHLY and FYNNEI. This CDR3 has 14 residues. The V and J ends lost 7 bases and 9 bases respectively, with 19 bases between them. The CDR3 reads CASKAPILAGIQYF. CDR3 DNA: TGTGCCAGCAAAGCACCAATCCTAGCAGGCATTCAGTACTTC.

This chain connects TRBV4-2 to TRBJ2-7; D may match TRBD1 or TRBD2 (7 bases each). Germline-derived CDR1 and CDR2 are LGHNA and YNFKEQ. The V end lost 7 bases, the J end lost 2 bases, and 30 bases lay between the germline ends. The CDR3 loop spans 19 amino acids. For the CDR3, the DNA is TGTGCCAGCAATCAGGGTGTGACAGGGTATCGCGGGACTACCTACGAGCAGTACTTC. It specifies CASNQGVTGYRGTTYEQYF.

This clonotype was seen a few times. The CDR3 spells CSARRGWAGHNEQFF. As DNA, the CDR3 is TGCAGTGCTAGGCGAGGGTGGGCGGGACACAATGAGCAGTTCTTC. The rearrangement links TRBV20-1 to TRBJ2-1, with D perhaps matching TRBD2 (6 bases). The CDR3 runs 15 residues. V shed 3 bases and J shed 5 bases, with 17 bases lying between them. CDR1 and CDR2 (germline): DFQATT, SNEGSKA (reference sequence).

This clonotype was counted many times. This chain connects TRBV10-3 to TRBJ2-1, with a possible D match to TRBD1 (5 bases). CDR3 length: 16 residues. Trimming removed 0 bases from V and 5 bases from J, with 14 bases in between. In germline, CDR1 is ENHRY, CDR2 SYGVKD. Written as DNA, the CDR3 is TGTGCCATCAGTGAGTCGATCCAGGGTCGAGACAATGAGCAGTTCTTC. Amino acids: CAISESIQGRDNEQFF.

This clonotype was observed a few times. This chain connects TRBV3-1 to TRBJ2-1, with D possibly matching TRBD1 (7 bases). The CDR3 has 14 residues. The germline V gene encodes CDR1 LGHDT and CDR2 YNNKEL (reference sequence). V dropped 0 bases and J dropped 7 bases, with 10 bases sitting between them. The DNA for the CDR3 is TGTGCCAGCAGCCAAGATCCAGGGGGGAATGAGCAGTTCTTC. It encodes CASSQDPGGNEQFF.